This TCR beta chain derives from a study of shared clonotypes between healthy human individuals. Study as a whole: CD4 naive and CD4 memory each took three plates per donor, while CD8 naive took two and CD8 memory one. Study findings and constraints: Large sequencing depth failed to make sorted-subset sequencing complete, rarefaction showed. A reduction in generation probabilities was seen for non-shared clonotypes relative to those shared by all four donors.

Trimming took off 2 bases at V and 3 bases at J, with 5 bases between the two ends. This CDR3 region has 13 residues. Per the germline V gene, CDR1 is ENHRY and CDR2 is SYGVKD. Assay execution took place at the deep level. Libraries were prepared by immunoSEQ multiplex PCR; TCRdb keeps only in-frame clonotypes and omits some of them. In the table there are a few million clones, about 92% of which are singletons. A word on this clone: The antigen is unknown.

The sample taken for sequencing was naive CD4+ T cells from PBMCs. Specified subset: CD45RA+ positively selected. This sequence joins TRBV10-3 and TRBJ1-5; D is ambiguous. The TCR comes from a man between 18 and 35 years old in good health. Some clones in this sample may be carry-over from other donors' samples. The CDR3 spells CAISEGANQPQHF. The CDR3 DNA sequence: TGTGCCATCAGTGAGGGCGCCAATCAGCCCCAGCATTTT.